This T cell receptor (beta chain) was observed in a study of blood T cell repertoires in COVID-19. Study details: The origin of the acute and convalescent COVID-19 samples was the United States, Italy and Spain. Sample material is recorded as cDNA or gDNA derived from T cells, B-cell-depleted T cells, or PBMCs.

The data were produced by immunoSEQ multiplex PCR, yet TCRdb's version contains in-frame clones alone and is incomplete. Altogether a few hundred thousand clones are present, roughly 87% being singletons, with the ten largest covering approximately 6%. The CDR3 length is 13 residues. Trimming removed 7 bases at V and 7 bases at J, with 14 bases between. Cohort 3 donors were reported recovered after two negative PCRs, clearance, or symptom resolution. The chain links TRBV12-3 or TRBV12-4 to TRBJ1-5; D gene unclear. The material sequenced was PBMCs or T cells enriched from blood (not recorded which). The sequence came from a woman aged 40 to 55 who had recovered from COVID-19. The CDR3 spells CASTREAQQPQHF. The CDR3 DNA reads TGTGCCAGCACCCGGGAGGCTCAGCAGCCCCAGCATTTT.